This is a list of T cell receptor beta chains from one sample in a study of cytomegalovirus exposure and HLA in healthy donors. The assay was immunoSEQ multiplex PCR, and TCRdb's table has in-frame clones only and misses some. In the table there are approximately 100,000 clones, about three quarters of which are singletons. Source material: PBMCs. The receptors were gathered from a female donor in good health and CMV-seronegative. The CDR3 runs from the conserved cysteine through the conserved F or W. A D gene is named only where the DNA matches it firmly. Size is stated for part of the rows, as once, few or many counts, or as a class when the clone is expanded.

>.|.|TRBV12-5|TRBJ1-2
TGTGCTAGTGGTTTGGGGGGAGCAGATGGCTACACCTTC
CASGLGGADGYTF
>.|TRBD2|TRBV4-2|TRBJ2-1
TGTGCCAGCAGCCAAGAACAGCGGGGGGGCCTCGAGCAGTTCTTC
CASSQEQRGGLEQFF
>.|.|TRBV9|TRBJ2-7
TGTGCCAGCAGCGTAGGCAGGGGAACTACCATTTTGTGCTACGAGCAGTACTTC
CASSVGRGTTILCYEQYF
>.|.|TRBV18|TRBJ1-5
TGTGCCAGCTCACCGGACAGAAAAAATCAGCCCCAGCATTTT
CASSPDRKNQPQHF
>.|TRBD2|TRBV5-1|TRBJ2-1
TGCGCCAGCAGCCCGGGCCTAGCGGGGGTTTATGAGCAGTTCTTC
CASSPGLAGVYEQFF
>.|.|TRBV11-2|TRBJ2-1
TGTGCCAGCAGCTCACACCCCACTAGAGGAGGCAATGAGCAGTTCTTC
CASSSHPTRGGNEQFF
>.|.|TRBV6-4|TRBJ2-7
TGTGCCAGCACCGTGCAGTACTTC
CASTVQYF
>.|TRBD2|TRBV4-2|TRBJ2-5
TGTGCCAGCAGCCAAGAACGCGGGGGGGTGGAGACCCAGTACTTC
CASSQERGGVETQYF
>few|.|TRBV4-1|TRBJ1-4
TGCGCCAGCAGCCAATTAGGGAAACGGGGAGACGGTGAAAAACTGTTTTTT
CASSQLGKRGDGEKLFF
>.|TRBD1|TRBV6-1|TRBJ1-2
TGTGCCAGCAGTGGGGACAGGGGGGAGAATGGCTACACCTTC
CASSGDRGENGYTF
>.|.|TRBV27|TRBJ1-2
TGTGCCAGCTTCGGGGGGGGCTATGGCTACACCTTC
CASFGGGYGYTF
>.|.|TRBV14|TRBJ1-2
TGTGCCAGCAGCCACCGAACAGACTATGGCTACACCTTC
CASSHRTDYGYTF
>.|.|TRBV19|TRBJ1-1
TGTGCCAGTAGTTTCCAGGTAGAGAACACTGAAGCTTTCTTT
CASSFQVENTEAFF
>.|TRBD2|TRBV7-2|TRBJ2-5
TGTGCCAGCAGCTTAGAACGGGGGGGAAATTCGTACCAAGAGACCCAGTACTTC
CASSLERGGNSYQETQYF
>.|.|TRBV15|TRBJ2-7
TGTGCCACCAGCAGAGATCGCGCGGGGAACGAGCAGTACTTC
CATSRDRAGNEQYF
>.|TRBD1|TRBV6-1|TRBJ1-2
TGTGCCAGCAGCCCTGGACAGGGCCTCACTTATGGCTACACCTTC
CASSPGQGLTYGYTF
>.|TRBD1|TRBV7-9|TRBJ2-7
TGTGCCAGCAGCCGCTCGTCCGGGACAGGGGGTTACGAGCAGTACTTC
CASSRSSGTGGYEQYF
>medium-sized|TRBD1|TRBV6-1|TRBJ1-5
TGTGCCAGCGGAGGGACAGGGGACCATCAGCCCCAGCATTTT
CASGGTGDHQPQHF
>.|TRBD2|TRBV15|TRBJ2-5
TGTGCCACCAGCAGTCAATTCGGGGGGGCCCCAGAGACCCAGTACTTC
CATSSQFGGAPETQYF
>.|.|TRBV6-5|TRBJ2-7
TGTGCCAGCAGGAGACAACTCAGCTCCTACGAGCAGTACTTC
CASRRQLSSYEQYF
>.|.|TRBV9|TRBJ1-4
TGTGCCAGCAGCACCGGGACACAAAATGAAAAACTGTTTTTT
CASSTGTQNEKLFF
>.|TRBD1|TRBV6-6|TRBJ1-1
TGTGCCAGCAGTTACGGAGACAGGGGGCGTCCGTTAGCTTTCTTT
CASSYGDRGRPLAFF
>.|.|TRBV18|TRBJ2-6
TGTGCCAGCTCACCATACCCTTGGGGTGGGAGCACCGGGGCCAACGTCCTGACTTTC
CASSPYPWGGSTGANVLTF
>.|.|TRBV2|TRBJ1-1
TGTGCCAGCAGTGTCAATCCGAACACTGAAGCTTTCTTT
CASSVNPNTEAFF
>.|.|TRBV30|TRBJ1-5
TGTGCCTGGAGTGAACTAAGAAATCAGCCCCAGCATTTT
CAWSELRNQPQHF
>.|TRBD2|TRBV6-1|TRBJ2-7
TGTGCCAGCAGCCGACAGTCCGGGGGGTACGAGCAGTACTTC
CASSRQSGGYEQYF
>.|.|TRBV6-6|TRBJ2-7
TGTGCCATCAGTGAGGACAGCTACGAGCAGTACTTC
CAISEDSYEQYF
>few|.|TRBV11-2|TRBJ1-2
TGTGCCAGCAGCCTTCTGAGGGGCACGGGGGGTCATGGCTACACCTTC
CASSLLRGTGGHGYTF
>.|TRBD1|TRBV6-1|TRBJ1-2
TGTGCCAGCCAGGCCGGATCACAGGGGGCTGCTGGCTACACCTTC
CASQAGSQGAAGYTF
>.|TRBD1|TRBV9|TRBJ1-2
TGTGCCAGCAGCGTAGCTTCGTCGGGCGGGTACCTGACAGGGGGCTATGGCTACACCTTC
CASSVASSGGYLTGGYGYTF
>.|.|TRBV5-1|TRBJ2-4
TGCGCCAGCAGCTTCGCAGACTGGGACATTCAGTACTTC
CASSFADWDIQYF
>.|.|TRBV10-2|TRBJ1-1
TGCGCCAGCAGTGAGTCGATGGTGGGGGGGTGGAATGAAGCTTTCTTT
CASSESMVGGWNEAFF
>.|TRBD2|TRBV7-2|TRBJ2-7
TGTGCCAGCAGCAACCTAGCGGGGGTGTACGAGCAGTACTTC
CASSNLAGVYEQYF
>.|TRBD2|TRBV19|TRBJ2-3
TGTGCCAGTCGACTAGCGGGGAGCACAGATACGCAGTATTTT
CASRLAGSTDTQYF
>.|.|TRBV18|TRBJ1-3
TGTGCCAGCTCACCACAGACAGACTCTGGAAACACCATATATTTT
CASSPQTDSGNTIYF
>once|TRBD1|TRBV30|TRBJ2-7
TGTGCCAGCGGACAGGGGGTCTACGAGCAGTACTTC
CASGQGVYEQYF
>.|.|TRBV5-6|TRBJ2-7
TGTGCCAGCAGCTTGAGGGGGGCCGACAGGGTGCGCTACGAGCAGTACTTC
CASSLRGADRVRYEQYF
>.|TRBD2|TRBV28|TRBJ2-3
TGTGCCAGCCTCGATACTAAACTAGCGGGGGTCAGAGATACGCAGTATTTT
CASLDTKLAGVRDTQYF
>.|TRBD1|TRBV13|TRBJ1-2
TGTGCCAGCAGCCAGAGGGGGCGTGGCTACACCTTC
CASSQRGRGYTF
>once|.|TRBV7-9|TRBJ2-7
TGTGCCAGCAGCTTTGACATGAGAAACGAGCAGTACTTC
CASSFDMRNEQYF
>.|.|TRBV6-6|TRBJ2-1
TGTGCCAGCAGGATTAGTGAGGGCCAGCAGTTCTTC
CASRISEGQQFF
>.|.|TRBV9|TRBJ1-3
TGTGCCAGCAGCGTGGAAGCGGCCGCTGGAAACACCATATATTTT
CASSVEAAAGNTIYF
>.|TRBD1|TRBV5-8|TRBJ2-7
TGTGCCAGCAGCTTCACCGGGACAGCTATTAATGAGCAGTACTTC
CASSFTGTAINEQYF